The rows below give T cell receptor beta chains drawn from one sample of a study of blood T cell repertoires in COVID-19. This table comes from immunoSEQ multiplex PCR, and its TCRdb copy is limited to in-frame clones, with some not included. The sample has 200,000 to 250,000 clones; roughly 80% are singletons. The sequenced material came from peripheral blood. The receptors were sampled from a woman aged 18-35 years with acute or convalescent COVID-19. Both conserved end residues are part of each CDR3. A D gene is named only where the DNA matches it firmly. Only part of the rows carry a size: once, few, many, or a class if the clone is expanded.

j_call clone_size v_call d_call cdr3_aa cdr3_nt
TRBJ1-2 - TRBV5-1 - CASSLQGGYGYTF TGCGCCAGCAGCCTACAGGGTGGCTATGGCTACACCTTC
TRBJ2-7 - TRBV6-2/TRBV6-3 TRBD1 CASSRWDSSSYEQYF TGTGCCAGCAGTAGATGGGACAGTTCCTCCTACGAGCAGTACTTC
TRBJ2-2 - TRBV25-1 TRBD2 CASSERSGSDTGELFF TGTGCCAGCAGTGAAAGGAGCGGGAGCGACACCGGGGAGCTGTTTTTT
TRBJ2-5 once TRBV2 - CATRLERVGETQYF TGTGCCACCCGACTGGAGCGTGTCGGGGAGACCCAGTACTTC
TRBJ1-1 - TRBV12-3/TRBV12-4 - CASSLAENTEAFF TGTGCCAGCAGTTTGGCGGAGAACACTGAAGCTTTCTTT
TRBJ2-1 - TRBV13 - CASSLGGTHSYNEQFF TGTGCCAGCAGCTTGGGGGGGACACATTCCTACAATGAGCAGTTCTTC
TRBJ1-6 - TRBV7-2 - CASSLAVEANSPLHF TGTGCCAGCAGCTTAGCTGTAGAGGCTAATTCACCCCTCCACTTT
TRBJ2-7 - TRBV5-4 TRBD2 CASSLGWTSGNYEQYF TGTGCCAGCAGCTTGGGCTGGACTAGCGGTAACTACGAGCAGTACTTC
TRBJ1-1 - TRBV3-1/TRBV3-2 - CASNQYQVHTEAFF TGTGCCAGCAACCAATATCAGGTACACACTGAAGCTTTCTTT
TRBJ1-1 - TRBV29-1 - CSVEDPGAEAFF TGCAGCGTTGAAGACCCAGGGGCTGAAGCTTTCTTT
TRBJ2-5 - TRBV5-1 TRBD1 CASSLAGQGGETQYF TGCGCCAGCAGCTTGGCCGGACAGGGTGGGGAGACCCAGTACTTC